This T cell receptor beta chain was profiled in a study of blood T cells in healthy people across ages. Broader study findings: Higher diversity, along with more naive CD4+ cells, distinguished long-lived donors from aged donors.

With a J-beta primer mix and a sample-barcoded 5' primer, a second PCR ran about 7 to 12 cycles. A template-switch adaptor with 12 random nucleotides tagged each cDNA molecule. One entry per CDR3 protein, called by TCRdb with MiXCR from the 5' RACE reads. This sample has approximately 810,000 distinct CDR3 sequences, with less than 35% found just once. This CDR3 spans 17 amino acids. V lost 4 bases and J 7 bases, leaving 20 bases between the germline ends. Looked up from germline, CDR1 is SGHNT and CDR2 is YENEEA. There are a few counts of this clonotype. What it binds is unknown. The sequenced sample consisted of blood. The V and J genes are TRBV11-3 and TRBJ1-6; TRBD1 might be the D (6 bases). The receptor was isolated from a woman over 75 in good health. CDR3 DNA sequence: TGTGCCAGCAGCTCGGTCCTCATCGACAGGAAAAATTCACCCCTCCACTTT. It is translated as CASSSVLIDRKNSPLHF.